This T cell receptor (beta chain) was sequenced during a study of radiotherapy plus CTLA-4 blockade in lung cancer. Study summary: Patients showed objective responses in 15% to 20% of cases, and disease control was achieved by around 30%.

TCRdb keeps only in-frame clones here, not all; method: immunoSEQ multiplex PCR. Of over 80,000 clones in the sample, about 88% were seen once. Deletions cut 6 bases from V and 8 bases from J, with 11 bases between. The CDR3 totals 11 residues. Germline V lookup: CDR1 LNHDA, CDR2 SQIVND (reference sequence). The TCR sequence derives from a human donor with non-small cell lung cancer that progressed on radiotherapy plus ipilimumab. This chain connects TRBV19 to TRBJ2-7; D might be TRBD1 or TRBD2, each matching 5 bases. This specimen consisted of peripheral blood, obtained from a patient treated with radiotherapy plus ipilimumab. The CDR3 DNA follows: TGTGCCAGTAGCCCCGGGACGCAGCAGTACTTC. This translates into CASSPGTQQYF.